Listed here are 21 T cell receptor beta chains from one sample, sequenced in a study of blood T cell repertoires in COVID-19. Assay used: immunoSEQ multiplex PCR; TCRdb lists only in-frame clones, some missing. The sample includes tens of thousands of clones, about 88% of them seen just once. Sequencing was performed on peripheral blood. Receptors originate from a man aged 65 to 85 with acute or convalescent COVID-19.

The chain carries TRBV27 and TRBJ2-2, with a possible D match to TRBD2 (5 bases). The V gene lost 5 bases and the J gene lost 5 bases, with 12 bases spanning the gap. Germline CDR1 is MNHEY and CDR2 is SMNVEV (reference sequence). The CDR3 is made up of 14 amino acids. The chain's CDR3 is CASSRRDGTGELFF. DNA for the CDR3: TGTGCCAGCAGTCGCCGGGATGGTACCGGGGAGCTGTTTTTT.

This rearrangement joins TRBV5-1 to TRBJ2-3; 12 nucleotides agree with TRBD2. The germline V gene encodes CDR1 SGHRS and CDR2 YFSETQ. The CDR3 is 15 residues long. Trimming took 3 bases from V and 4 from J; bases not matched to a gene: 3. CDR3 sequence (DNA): TGCGCCAGCAGCTCGACTAGCGGGAGCCCAGATACGCAGTATTTT. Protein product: CASSSTSGSPDTQYF.

The CDR3 bases are TGTGCCACGGGGAACAGGGGGTCCTCTGGAAACACCATATATTTT. As protein: CATGNRGSSGNTIYF. The chain employs TRBV10-3 and TRBJ1-3; 8 positions match TRBD1. The trim removed 10 bases at V and 0 bases at J, leaving 8 bases unmatched. The germline V gene has CDR1 ENHRY and CDR2 SYGVKD. CDR3 length equals 15 residues.

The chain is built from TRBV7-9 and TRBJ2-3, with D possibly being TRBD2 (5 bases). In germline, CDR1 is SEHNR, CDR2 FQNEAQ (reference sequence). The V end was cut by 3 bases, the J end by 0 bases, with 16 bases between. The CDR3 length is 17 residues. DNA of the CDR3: TGTGCCAGCAGCTTTCTCGAGGGTGGGTTGAGCACAGATACGCAGTATTTT. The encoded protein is CASSFLEGGLSTDTQYF. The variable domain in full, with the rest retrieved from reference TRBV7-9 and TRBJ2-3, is DTGVSQNPRHKITKRGQNVTFRCDPISEHNRLYWYRQTLGQGPEFLTYFQNEAQLEKSRLLSDRFSAERPKGSFSTLEIQRTEQGDSAMYLCASSFLEGGLSTDTQYFGPGTRLTVL.

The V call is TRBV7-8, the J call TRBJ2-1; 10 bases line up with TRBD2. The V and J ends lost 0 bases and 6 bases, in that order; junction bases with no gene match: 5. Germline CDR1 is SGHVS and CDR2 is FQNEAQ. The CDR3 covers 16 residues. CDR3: CASSLASSGGGNEQFF. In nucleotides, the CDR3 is TGTGCCAGCAGCTTAGCATCAAGCGGGGGGGGCAATGAGCAGTTCTTC.

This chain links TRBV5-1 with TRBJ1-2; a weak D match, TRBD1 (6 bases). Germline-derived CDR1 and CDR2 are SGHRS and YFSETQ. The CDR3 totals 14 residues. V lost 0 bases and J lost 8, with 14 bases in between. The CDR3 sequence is CASSLDGGPLGYTF. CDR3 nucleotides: TGCGCCAGCAGCTTGGATGGGGGCCCATTGGGCTACACCTTC.

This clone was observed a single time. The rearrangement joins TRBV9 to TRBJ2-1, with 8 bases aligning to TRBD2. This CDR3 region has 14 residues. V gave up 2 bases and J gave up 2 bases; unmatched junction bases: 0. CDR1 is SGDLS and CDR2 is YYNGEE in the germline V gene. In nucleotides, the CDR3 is TGTGCCAGCAGCGTTAGCGGGACCTACAATGAGCAGTTCTTC. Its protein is CASSVSGTYNEQFF.

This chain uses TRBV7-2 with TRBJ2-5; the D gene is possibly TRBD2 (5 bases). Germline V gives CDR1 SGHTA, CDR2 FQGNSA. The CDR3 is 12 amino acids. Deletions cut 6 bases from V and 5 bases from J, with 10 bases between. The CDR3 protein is CASREGRETQYF. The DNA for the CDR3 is TGTGCCAGCAGAGAGGGCCGTGAGACCCAGTACTTC.

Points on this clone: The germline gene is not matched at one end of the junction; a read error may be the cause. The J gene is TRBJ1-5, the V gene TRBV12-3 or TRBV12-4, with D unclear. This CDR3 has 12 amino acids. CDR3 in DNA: TGCGTAGGAGGATATAGCAATCAGCCCCAGCATTTT. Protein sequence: CVGGYSNQPQHF.

The CDR3 sequence: CASSYSSAASTDTQYF. The CDR3 DNA is TGTGCCAGCAGTTACTCCTCGGCGGCTAGCACAGATACGCAGTATTTT. This chain connects TRBV6-2 or TRBV6-3 to TRBJ2-3; no clear D gene. Germline loops: CDR1 MNHEY, CDR2 SVGEGT. The CDR3 runs to 16 residues. Trimming cost V 0 bases and J 0 bases, with 10 bases left between them.

CDR3 nucleotide sequence: TGTGCCAGCAGCGAAATGGGCCAGGGTGCCCAGTACTTC. Residues: CASSEMGQGAQYF. This chain uses TRBV2 with TRBJ2-5; a possible D gene is TRBD1 (5 bases). This CDR3 spans 13 amino acids. Deletions cut 6 bases from V and 9 bases from J, with 17 bases between. CDR1 and CDR2 from the germline V gene are SNHLY and FYNNEI.

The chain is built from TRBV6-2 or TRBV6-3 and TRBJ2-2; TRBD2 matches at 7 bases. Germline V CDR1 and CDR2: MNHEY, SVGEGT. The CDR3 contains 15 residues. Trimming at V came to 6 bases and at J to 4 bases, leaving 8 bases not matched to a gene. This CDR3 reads CASSLTGGGTGELFF. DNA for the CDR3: TGTGCCAGCAGCCTCACGGGGGGAGGCACCGGGGAGCTGTTTTTT.

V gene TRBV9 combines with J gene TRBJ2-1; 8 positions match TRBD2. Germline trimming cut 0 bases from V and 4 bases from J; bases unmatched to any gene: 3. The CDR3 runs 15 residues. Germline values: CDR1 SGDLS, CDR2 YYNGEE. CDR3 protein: CASSVDAGGYNEQFF. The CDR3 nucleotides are TGTGCCAGCAGCGTAGACGCGGGAGGTTACAATGAGCAGTTCTTC.

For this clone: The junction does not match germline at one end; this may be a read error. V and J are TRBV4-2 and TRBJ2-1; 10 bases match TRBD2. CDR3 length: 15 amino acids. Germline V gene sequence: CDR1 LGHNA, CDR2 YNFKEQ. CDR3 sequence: CASSQEGSSGGRQVF. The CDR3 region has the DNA TGTGCCAGCAGCCAAGAGGGTAGTAGCGGGGGGCGTCAGGTCTTC.

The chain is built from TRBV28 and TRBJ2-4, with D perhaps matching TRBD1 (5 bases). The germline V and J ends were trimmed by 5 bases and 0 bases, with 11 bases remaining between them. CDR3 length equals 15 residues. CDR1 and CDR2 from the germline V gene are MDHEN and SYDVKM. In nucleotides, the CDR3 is TGTGCCAGCAGTACTCGGCAGGGAGCCAAAAACATTCAGTACTTC. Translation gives CASSTRQGAKNIQYF.

CDR3 residues: CASTQAGAPIANYGYTF. The CDR3 DNA reads TGTGCCAGCACCCAAGCGGGGGCCCCCATAGCTAACTATGGCTACACCTTC. The chain has TRBV2 and TRBJ1-2; weak D call: TRBD1 (6 bases). Per the germline V gene, CDR1 is SNHLY and CDR2 is FYNNEI. CDR3 length: 17 amino acids. Between the trimmed V and J ends, which lost 7 bases and 0 bases, there was a span of 21 bases. The full variable domain, with the rest looked up from reference TRBV2 and TRBJ1-2, is EPEVTQTPSHQVTQMGQEVILRCVPISNHLYFYWYRQILGQKVEFLVSFYNNEISEKSEIFDDQFSVERPDGSNFTLKIRSTKLEDSAMYFCASTQAGAPIANYGYTFGSGTRLTVV.

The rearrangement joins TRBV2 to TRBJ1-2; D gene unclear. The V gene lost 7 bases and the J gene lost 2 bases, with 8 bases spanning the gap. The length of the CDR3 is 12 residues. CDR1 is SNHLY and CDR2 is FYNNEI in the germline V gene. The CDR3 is CASKAGNYGYTF. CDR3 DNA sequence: TGTGCCAGCAAGGCGGGGAACTATGGCTACACCTTC.

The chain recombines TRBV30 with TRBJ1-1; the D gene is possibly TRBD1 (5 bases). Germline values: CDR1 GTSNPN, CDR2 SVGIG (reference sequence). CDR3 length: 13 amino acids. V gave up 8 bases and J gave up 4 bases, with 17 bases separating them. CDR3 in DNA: TGTGCCATAAATTCCAGGGAGGGCACTGAAGCTTTCTTT. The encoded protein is CAINSREGTEAFF.

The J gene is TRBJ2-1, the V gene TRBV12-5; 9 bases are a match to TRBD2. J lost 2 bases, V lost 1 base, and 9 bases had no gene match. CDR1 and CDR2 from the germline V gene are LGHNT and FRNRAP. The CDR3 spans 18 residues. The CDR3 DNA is TGTGCTAGTGGTTTGGGTCTTAGCGGGAGATGGGCCTACAATGAGCAGTTCTTC. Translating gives CASGLGLSGRWAYNEQFF. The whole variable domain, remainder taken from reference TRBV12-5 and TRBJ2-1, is DARVTQTPRHKVTEMGQEVTMRCQPILGHNTVFWYRQTMMQGLELLAYFRNRAPLDDSGMPKDRFSAEMPDATLATLKIQPSEPRDSAVYFCASGLGLSGRWAYNEQFFGPGTRLTVL.

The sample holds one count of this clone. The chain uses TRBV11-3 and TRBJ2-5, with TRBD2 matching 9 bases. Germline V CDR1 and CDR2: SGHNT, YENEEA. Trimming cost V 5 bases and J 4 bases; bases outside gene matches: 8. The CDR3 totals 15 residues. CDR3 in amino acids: CASSPRRGGRETQYF. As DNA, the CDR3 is TGTGCCAGCAGCCCCCGGCGGGGGGGCCGAGAGACCCAGTACTTC.

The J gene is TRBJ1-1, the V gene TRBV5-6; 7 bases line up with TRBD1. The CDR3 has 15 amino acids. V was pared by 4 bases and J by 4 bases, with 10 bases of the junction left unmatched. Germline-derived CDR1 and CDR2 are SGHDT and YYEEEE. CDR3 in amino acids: CASSLLQGQGTEAFF. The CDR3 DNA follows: TGTGCCAGCAGCCTTTTACAGGGGCAGGGCACTGAAGCTTTCTTT.